These 27 T cell receptor beta chains originate from one sample sequenced in a study of shared clonotypes between healthy human individuals. Libraries were prepared by immunoSEQ multiplex PCR; TCRdb keeps only in-frame clonotypes and omits some of them. The sample gives some 980,000 clones, about three quarters of which show up once; 1.5% is in the top ten. The sample consisted of memory CD4+ T cells sorted from blood. Subset specified: CD45RA-negative fraction. The receptors shown here come from a young man in good health.

As DNA, the CDR3 is TGTGCCAGCAGCCAACAATCAAACACCATATATTTT. The encoded protein is CASSQQSNTIYF. The rearrangement joins TRBV11-2 to TRBJ1-3; the D is unclear. Germline V lookup: CDR1 SGHAT, CDR2 FQNNGV. This CDR3 has 12 amino acids. The V and J ends lost 5 bases and 6 bases respectively, with 8 bases between them.

This clone has a single count. DNA for the CDR3: TGTGCCAGTAGGAAACTAGCGGGGGGCCTCTCTCACGAGCAGTACTTC. It encodes CASRKLAGGLSHEQYF. The V and J genes are TRBV19 and TRBJ2-7, with 12 bases aligning to TRBD2. CDR3 size: 16 residues. CDR1 and CDR2 from the germline V gene are LNHDA and SQIVND (reference sequence). J gave up 5 bases and V 6 bases, and 11 bases lay outside the gene matches.

This clone was seen repeatedly, ten times or more. This chain uses TRBV27 with TRBJ2-5; TRBD1 is a possible D gene (6 bases). Germline V gives CDR1 MNHEY, CDR2 SMNVEV (reference sequence). There are 18 residues in the CDR3. V was pared by 5 bases and J by 5 bases, with 27 bases between. DNA for the CDR3: TGTGCCAGCAGTCTTCGAGGACAGCGAATAGTCCCCCGGGAGACCCAGTACTTC. This sequence encodes CASSLRGQRIVPRETQYF.

This chain links TRBV10-1 with TRBJ1-2, with 8 bases that match TRBD1. The V gene end was trimmed by 9 bases and the J gene end by 6 bases; junction bases not matched to a gene: 9. Germline V gene lookup returns CDR1 WNHNN and CDR2 SYGVQD (reference sequence). This CDR3 contains 13 residues. The CDR3 reads CARRDRWSNGYTF. Here the CDR3 DNA reads TGCGCCAGAAGGGACAGGTGGTCAAATGGCTACACCTTC.

This clone has a handful of counts. The chain is built from TRBV5-4 and TRBJ2-7; 8 bases are a match to TRBD1. J was trimmed by 3 bases and V by 5 bases; bases with no gene match: 7. CDR3 length: 14 residues. The germline V gene encodes CDR1 SGHNT and CDR2 YYREEE (reference sequence). Here the CDR3 reads CASRPDRGIYEQYF. The DNA of the CDR3 is TGTGCCAGCAGACCAGACAGGGGAATCTACGAGCAGTACTTC.

The V call is TRBV4-2, the J call TRBJ2-7; 9 positions agree with TRBD2. From germline, CDR1 is LGHNA and CDR2 YNFKEQ. The V gene end was trimmed by 0 bases and the J gene end by 6 bases; junction bases not matched to a gene: 6. This CDR3 spans 15 amino acids. CDR3 coding DNA: TGTGCCAGCAGCCAAGATGGTAGTAGCGGGGGCGAGCAGTACTTC. As protein: CASSQDGSSGGEQYF.

This chain uses TRBV7-3 with TRBJ2-7; 10 bases line up with TRBD2. J was trimmed by 3 bases and V by 4 bases; bases with no gene match: 6. Germline V lookup: CDR1 SGHTA, CDR2 FQGTGA. The CDR3 loop spans 15 amino acids. As DNA, the CDR3 is TGTGCCAGCAGCTCTAGCGGGGGTCCCAACTACGAGCAGTACTTC. Amino acids: CASSSSGGPNYEQYF.

The chain joins TRBV7-2 to TRBJ2-1; 13 positions agree with TRBD2. The J segment lost 7 bases and the V segment lost 5 bases, leaving 11 bases of the junction unmatched. The germline gives CDR1 SGHTA, CDR2 FQGNSA. The CDR3 contains 17 residues. The CDR3 DNA sequence: TGTGCCAGCAGCCCGACCACGGGACTAGCGGGATTAAATGAGCAGTTCTTC. Translating it yields CASSPTTGLAGLNEQFF.

The rearrangement uses TRBV5-5 and TRBJ2-6; D is undetermined. Germline CDR1 and CDR2: SGHKS and YYEKEE (reference sequence). V was cut by 7 bases and J by 0 bases, with 11 bases left in between. This CDR3 spans 15 amino acids. The CDR3 region is CASRGSFSGANVLTF. In nucleotides, the CDR3 is TGTGCCAGCCGCGGATCCTTCTCTGGGGCCAACGTCCTGACTTTC.

The table lists this clone with a count of one. The genes are TRBV2 and TRBJ2-7, with D perhaps matching TRBD2 (5 bases). Trimming removed 10 bases from V and 3 bases from J, with 16 bases in between. CDR3 length equals 13 residues. The V gene's germline CDR1 is SNHLY and CDR2 FYNNEI. The CDR3 region has the DNA TGTGCCACCTCCCGGGAACAGAACTACGAGCAGTACTTC. This codes for CATSREQNYEQYF. The variable domain in full, with the rest retrieved from reference TRBV2 and TRBJ2-7, is EPEVTQTPSHQVTQMGQEVILRCVPISNHLYFYWYRQILGQKVEFLVSFYNNEISEKSEIFDDQFSVERPDGSNFTLKIRSTKLEDSAMYFCATSREQNYEQYFGPGTRLTVT.

This rearrangement joins TRBV30 to TRBJ1-2; D is perhaps TRBD1 (5 bases). The V gene lost 8 bases and the J gene lost 0 bases, with 13 bases spanning the gap. In germline, CDR1 is GTSNPN, CDR2 SVGIG (reference sequence). This CDR3 contains 13 residues. CDR3 loop: CARQLTANYGYTF. The CDR3 DNA reads TGTGCCCGACAACTGACAGCTAACTATGGCTACACCTTC.

This clone came up once. The chain links TRBV5-1 to TRBJ1-1, with 7 bases matching TRBD1. Trimming removed 1 base from V and 0 bases from J; junction bases left unmatched: 6. Germline CDR1 SGHRS, CDR2 YFSETQ. The length of the CDR3 is 16 residues. CDR3 loop: CASSLLLTGMNTEAFF. CDR3 DNA sequence: TGCGCCAGCAGCTTGCTATTGACAGGGATGAACACTGAAGCTTTCTTT.

The DNA for the CDR3 is TGCGCCAGCAGCCAAGGTAGGGCTAGCGCCTACGAGCAGTACTTC. It yields the protein CASSQGRASAYEQYF. The J gene is TRBJ2-7, the V gene TRBV4-3, with a tentative D call TRBD2 (6 bases). Trimming stripped 1 base from V and 2 bases from J, with 12 bases between. The CDR3 has 15 amino acids. Germline V gives CDR1 LGHNA, CDR2 YSLEER.

This clone was seen more than once but under ten times. This chain links TRBV18 with TRBJ2-2; TRBD1 agrees at 7 bases. Per germline, CDR1 KGHSH and CDR2 LQKENI. This CDR3 spans 14 amino acids. The junction had 6 bases not matched to a gene; V was cut back by 6 bases and J by 5 bases. The DNA of the CDR3 is TGTGCCAGCTCCAGGGACAGAACTACCGGGGAGCTGTTTTTT. It specifies CASSRDRTTGELFF.

This clone is a singleton in its sample. The chain couples TRBV6-5 to TRBJ2-7; maybe TRBD1 (6 bases). Trimming left V 6 bases short and J 6 bases short, with 21 bases between. This CDR3 contains 15 residues. Germline CDR1 MNHEY, CDR2 SVGAGI. This CDR3 reads CASSYRGQGRGEQYF. Written as DNA, the CDR3 is TGTGCCAGCAGCTACCGTGGGCAGGGGAGAGGCGAGCAGTACTTC.

This clone was seen a handful of times. The gene calls are TRBV18 and TRBJ2-1; D unclear. CDR1 KGHSH and CDR2 LQKENI come from the germline V gene. Trimming pared 4 bases from V and 6 bases from J, leaving 10 bases between. The CDR3 is made up of 13 amino acids. The CDR3 loop reads CASSLGISNEQFF. CDR3 nucleotide sequence: TGTGCCAGCTCACTTGGGATTAGCAATGAGCAGTTCTTC.

The chain combines TRBV9 with TRBJ2-7; 8 nucleotides align to TRBD2. Germline V CDR1 and CDR2: SGDLS, YYNGEE. The CDR3 is 19 residues long. V dropped 0 bases and J dropped 2; count of bases not matched to a gene: 16. In DNA form, the CDR3 reads TGTGCCAGCAGCGTAGGGCCCCCCTCAGGTAGCGGGGCAACCTACGAGCAGTACTTC. This sequence encodes CASSVGPPSGSGATYEQYF.

This clone has just a few counts. The chain has TRBV5-1 and TRBJ1-1; weak D call: TRBD1 (6 bases). The V end lost 6 bases, the J end lost 6 bases, and 21 bases lay between the germline ends. This CDR3 spans 15 amino acids. Germline CDR1 SGHRS, CDR2 YFSETQ. This chain's CDR3 is CASKEGTQGSAEAFF. CDR3 coding DNA: TGCGCCAGCAAAGAAGGAACCCAGGGGAGCGCTGAAGCTTTCTTT.

This clone was detected a few times. This chain joins TRBV7-2 and TRBJ2-1; D is unclear. CDR1 is SGHTA, CDR2 FQGNSA, per germline. This CDR3 is 14 amino acids long. V was shortened by 5 bases and J by 6 bases, with 14 bases between the two germline ends. CDR3 amino acids: CASSTPGGRNEQFF. The CDR3 region has the DNA TGTGCCAGCAGCACTCCGGGCGGACGCAATGAGCAGTTCTTC.

V gene TRBV10-3 combines with J gene TRBJ2-5, with TRBD2 matching over 7 bases. This CDR3 is built from 14 residues. After removal of 6 bases from V and 3 bases from J, the junction contained 7 bases not matched to a gene. Per germline, CDR1 ENHRY and CDR2 SYGVKD. CDR3 sequence reads: CAISGGAGEETQYF. The CDR3 nucleotides read TGTGCCATCAGCGGCGGGGCGGGGGAAGAGACCCAGTACTTC.

Comment on this clone: The junction does not match germline at one end; this may be a read error. This chain joins TRBV7-7 and TRBJ2-7, with 8 bases aligning to TRBD1. The CDR3 extends over 18 amino acids. Germline CDR1 is SSHAT and CDR2 is FNYEAQ (reference sequence). The CDR3 DNA is TGTGCTAGCAGCTTAAGGTCCCCAGGACAGGGATTTCCCTACGAGCAGTACTTC. This sequence encodes CASSLRSPGQGFPYEQYF.

The chain couples TRBV29-1 to TRBJ2-6, with 10 bases lining up with TRBD1. V trimming: 6 bases; J trimming: 0 bases; junction bases outside the gene matches: 5. Germline V CDR1 and CDR2: SQVTM, ANQGSEA. The CDR3 spans 16 residues. The CDR3 loop reads CSVGRDRGSGANVLTF. DNA for the CDR3: TGCAGCGTGGGGCGGGACAGGGGCTCTGGGGCCAACGTCCTGACTTTC.

The rearrangement links TRBV30 to TRBJ2-3, with D possibly TRBD2 on 5 matching bases. Germline V lookup: CDR1 GTSNPN, CDR2 SVGIG (reference sequence). The CDR3 extends over 16 amino acids. V lost 0 bases and J lost 1, with 14 bases in between. CDR3 in DNA: TGTGCCTGGAGTGTCCGTTCATCGCGGGGCACAGATACGCAGTATTTT. The encoded protein is CAWSVRSSRGTDTQYF. The complete variable domain, with remaining parts taken from reference TRBV30 and TRBJ2-3, reads SQTIHQWPATLVQPVGSPLSLECTVEGTSNPNLYWYRQAAGRGLQLLFYSVGIGQISSEVPQNLSASRPQDRQFILSSKKLLLSDSGFYLCAWSVRSSRGTDTQYFGPGTRLTVL.

CDR3 residues: CAIRNGTSGNEQFF. CDR3 in DNA: TGTGCCATCAGAAATGGGACTAGCGGGAATGAGCAGTTCTTC. The V gene is TRBV10-3, the J gene TRBJ2-1, with 12 bases matching TRBD2. Germline V gives CDR1 ENHRY, CDR2 SYGVKD. With 6 bases clipped from V and 7 bases from J, the junction kept 4 bases outside the gene matches. There are 14 residues in the CDR3.

This chain joins TRBV10-3 and TRBJ1-3; D is perhaps TRBD1 (5 bases). The CDR3 is made up of 12 amino acids. Per germline, CDR1 ENHRY and CDR2 SYGVKD. Trimming cost V 11 bases and J 4 bases, with 12 bases left between them. In DNA form, the CDR3 reads TGTGCCCTCGGGCAGGGAGGAAACACCATATATTTT. The encoded protein is CALGQGGNTIYF.

The chain joins TRBV18 to TRBJ1-2; TRBD1 agrees at 7 bases. This CDR3 is 15 amino acids long. Per germline, CDR1 KGHSH and CDR2 LQKENI. Losses at the gene ends were 3 bases for V and 0 bases for J; bases not matched to a gene: 4. CDR3 residues: CASSPGQASNYGYTF. The CDR3 region has the DNA TGTGCCAGCTCACCTGGACAGGCCTCTAACTATGGCTACACCTTC. Combining the CDR3 with reference TRBV18 and TRBJ1-2 gives the whole variable domain NAGVMQNPRHLVRRRGQEARLRCSPMKGHSHVYWYRQLPEEGLKFMVYLQKENIIDESGMPKERFSAEFPKEGPSILRIQQVVRGDSAAYFCASSPGQASNYGYTFGSGTRLTVV.

A remark on this clone: Additional DNA sequences in this sample encode the identical CDR3. This chain joins TRBV27 and TRBJ2-7; D remains unclear. V lost 4 bases and J lost 0, with 1 base in between. CDR1 and CDR2 (germline): MNHEY, SMNVEV (reference sequence). This CDR3 spans 11 amino acids. The CDR3 loop is CASSYSYEQYF. The CDR3 DNA sequence: TGTGCCAGCAGTTACTCCTACGAGCAGTACTTC.